Included here is one T cell receptor beta chain sequence, with context. Its antigen remains unidentified. No base quality values were provided; no much bigger clone lies one nucleotide off. The sample is drawn from a study of Ad26.COV2.S vaccination and SARS-CoV-2 variants (dated by TCRdb to the early 2020s). About the full investigation: Donors in the vaccine arm were drawn from COV1001, a multicentre, randomized, double-blind, placebo-controlled phase I-IIa trial testing Ad26.COV2.S in healthy adults. The specificity and breadth of SARS-CoV-2-reactive T cell receptors after Ad26.COV2.S vaccination were assessed by TCRbeta repertoire sequencing. Participants in the trial were split at random into five groups of five each, receiving low-dose or high-dose Ad26.COV2.S once or twice, or else placebo on both occasions. A total of 32 samples were included in the TCR-sequenced set, comprising some 20 Ad26.COV2.S vaccine recipients, 5 placebo recipients and 8 SARS-CoV-2 convalescent individuals. Throughout the experiments and outcome assessment, investigators stayed blinded to trial group allocation. Dosing of Ad26.COV2.S was intramuscular, at either 5x10^10 or 1x10^11 viral particles, delivered as one shot or as two shots spaced 56 days apart.

The immunoSEQ Assay was the method used to sequence TCRbeta CDR3 regions. After extraction, genomic DNA underwent amplification by bias-controlled multiplex PCR, followed by high-throughput sequencing. The original methods were these. To quantify the absolute abundance of each unique TCRbeta CDR3 region, sequences were collapsed and filtered. T cell fraction was estimated by normalizing TCRbeta template counts to usable DNA, which was measured by amplifying reference genes present in all nucleated cells. Repertoire TCRs were annotated as SARS-CoV-2-specific when V gene, CDR3 amino acid sequence and J gene were exactly matched to a known reactive TCR set. The reference SARS-CoV-2 TCR set came from MIRA and was filtered for enrichment in COVID-19-positive ImmuneCODE repertoires, removing public or cross-reactive TCRs. Using the MIRA antigens, annotated TCRs were further analysed by specific ORF or by position within an ORF. Breadth was defined as the number of annotated unique rearrangements divided by the total number of unique productive rearrangements, and depth was defined as the summed frequency of the annotated unique rearrangements. Group comparisons of TCR breadth used two-sided Wilcoxon rank-sum tests. What TCRdb holds here is the immuneACCESS table cut down to in-frame rearrangements. Part of the clones is not present; checked against another copy, under half of the missing clones reflect an unresolved V gene, and the others are unexplained. The V and J calls and clone size were taken over from that table, and D and trimming were inferred from the DNA. Here the sample has some 250,000 clones; approximately 90% occur a single time. Together, the top ten hold roughly a tenth of the sample.

Reading from cysteine to phenylalanine, the CDR3 counts 13 amino acids. Only CDR3 DNA remains: 39 bases, in frame from the first base. Relative to germline, V is 2 bases shorter and J is 8 bases shorter, with 10 bases between their ends. Looking up the germline V gene (reference sequence) yields CDR1 MNHEY and CDR2 SMNVEV. Study-wide findings and limitations: Comparing responses between vaccine doses or regimens was not something the study was powered to do. It was noted by the authors that total T cell responses may have been underestimated by the TCR breadth and depth analyses. Ad26.COV2.S recipients had higher spike-specific TCR breadth than placebo recipients (P = 0.0014). Vaccine and placebo recipients had comparable non-spike TCR breadth, which fits with the vaccine containing only spike. Substantial breadth of spike-specific CD8+ and CD4+ T cell responses was reported after vaccination.

Per the publication, the treatment or condition label means: roughly 19 received Ad26.COV2.S at low or high dose, single or two shots; roughly 5 received placebo; per-sample allocation not given. For vaccine and placebo recipients, the sequenced repertoires came from samples collected on day 63 after the first injection. Cohort 1b enrolled about 25 adults aged 18-55 years at a single site in Boston, USA, between 29 July and 7 August 2020. Ad26.COV2.S consisted of a replication-incompetent adenovirus type 26 vector by which a prefusion-stabilized SARS-CoV-2 spike protein from the original Wuhan strain was expressed.

Here the chain combines TRBV27 and TRBJ2-1, with the D segment identity uncertain. This material consisted of peripheral blood, taken in a trial of Ad26.COV2.S vaccine versus placebo. The TCR comes from a person aged 18 to 59 who received the Ad26.COV2.S COVID-19 vaccine or a placebo. Read as DNA, the sequence is TGTGCCAGCAGTTTAGTAGGGAAGGATGAGCAGTTCTTC. Its protein is CASSLVGKDEQFF.